This TCR beta chain was identified during a study of blood T cell repertoires in COVID-19. Study summary: Samples representing acute and convalescent COVID-19 were sourced from the United States, Italy and Spain.

This table comes from immunoSEQ multiplex PCR, and its TCRdb copy is limited to in-frame clones, with some not included. This sample carries around 260,000 clones, about four fifths of them seen once, and the ten largest clones take 8.5% to 9.5%. The TCR sequence derives from a woman aged 45-65 years who had recovered from COVID-19. Sequenced: peripheral blood.

Written as DNA, the CDR3 is TGTGCCAGCAGGCCCGGGACTGTCCAAGAGACCCAGTACTTC. Translated: CASRPGTVQETQYF. The rearrangement joins TRBV6-5 to TRBJ2-5, with D perhaps TRBD2 (6 bases). This CDR3 contains 14 residues. Trimming shortened V by 6 bases and J by 1 base, and 12 bases separated the two germline ends. The germline V gene encodes CDR1 MNHEY and CDR2 SVGAGI.